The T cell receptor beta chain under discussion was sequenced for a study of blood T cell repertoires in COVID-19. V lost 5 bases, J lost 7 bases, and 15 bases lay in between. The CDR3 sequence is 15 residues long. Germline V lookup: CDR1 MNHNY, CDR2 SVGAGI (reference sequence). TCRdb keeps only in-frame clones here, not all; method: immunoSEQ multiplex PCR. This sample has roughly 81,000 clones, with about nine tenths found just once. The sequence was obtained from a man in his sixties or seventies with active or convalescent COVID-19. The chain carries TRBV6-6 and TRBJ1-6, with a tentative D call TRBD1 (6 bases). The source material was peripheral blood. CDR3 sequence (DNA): TGTGCCAGCAGTCAACTCGGGACACTAAATTCACCCCTCCACTTT. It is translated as CASSQLGTLNSPLHF.